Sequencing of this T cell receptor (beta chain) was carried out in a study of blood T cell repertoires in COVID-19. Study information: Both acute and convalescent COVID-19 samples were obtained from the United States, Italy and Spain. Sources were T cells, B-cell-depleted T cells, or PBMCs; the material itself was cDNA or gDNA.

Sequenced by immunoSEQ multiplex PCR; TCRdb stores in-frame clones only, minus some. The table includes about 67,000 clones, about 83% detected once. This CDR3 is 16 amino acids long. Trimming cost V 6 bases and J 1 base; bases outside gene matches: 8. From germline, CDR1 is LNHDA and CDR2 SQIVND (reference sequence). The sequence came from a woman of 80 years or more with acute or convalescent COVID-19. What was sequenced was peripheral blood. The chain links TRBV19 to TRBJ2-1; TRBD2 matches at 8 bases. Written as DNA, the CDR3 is TGTGCCAGTAGCACTTTCGGGGGGGTTTCCTACAATGAGCAGTTCTTC. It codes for CASSTFGGVSYNEQFF.